This entry is about one T cell receptor (beta chain). CDR3 length: 13 amino acids. Trimming removed 5 bases from V and 6 bases from J; junction bases left unmatched: 4. Germline assignment: CDR1 SGHDN and CDR2 FVKESK. The data derive from a study of T cell changes during pregnancy in multiple sclerosis. Some clones are missing from TCRdb's copy, which holds only in-frame ones; the method was immunoSEQ multiplex PCR. The sample carries some 16,000 clones, about 83% recorded once. The TCR comes from a female donor in good health, enrolled as a control in a pregnancy study. The sequences come from CD8+ T cells from peripheral blood mononuclear cells, collected in the second trimester of pregnancy. The chain recombines TRBV14 with TRBJ1-1; 9 bases fit TRBD1. Here the CDR3 reads CASSGDRASEAFF. The DNA of the CDR3 is TGTGCCAGCAGCGGGGACAGGGCGTCTGAAGCTTTCTTT.